The rows below give T cell receptor beta chains drawn from one sample of a study of OX40 agonist ivuxolimab in advanced cancers. Sequenced by immunoSEQ multiplex PCR; TCRdb stores in-frame clones only, minus some. The sample has tens of thousands of clones; approximately 85% are singletons. Material: CD4+ or CD8+ T cells sorted from blood, obtained in a trial of the OX40 agonist ivuxolimab. Receptors were obtained from an adult with an advanced solid tumor such as melanoma, head and neck, liver or kidney cancer. The CDR3 runs from the conserved cysteine through the conserved F or W. Fields, in order: clone size, D gene, J gene, V gene, CDR3 protein, CDR3 DNA. D genes are given only for firm matches. Clone sizes are given selectively: once, few, many, or a class where the clone is expanded.

-	TRBD1	TRBJ2-3	TRBV19	CASSLRTGQLSTDTQYF	TGTGCCAGTAGTCTTCGGACAGGGCAGCTTAGCACAGATACGCAGTATTTT
once	-	TRBJ1-1	TRBV7-6	CASSTQGNTEAFF	TGTGCCAGCAGTACCCAGGGGAACACTGAAGCTTTCTTT
-	-	TRBJ1-4	TRBV11-2	CASSLGTWEKLFF	TGTGCCAGCAGCCTCGGGACTTGGGAAAAACTGTTTTTT
once	-	TRBJ2-7	TRBV5-1	CASSLDTGRASYEQYF	TGCGCCAGCAGCTTGGATACGGGCAGGGCTTCCTACGAGCAGTACTTC
-	-	TRBJ1-6	TRBV7-9	CASSLHGSSYNSPLHF	TGTGCCAGCAGCTTACATGGCAGCTCCTATAATTCACCCCTCCACTTT
once	TRBD1	TRBJ2-1	TRBV10-3	CAISESGQSSYNEQFF	TGTGCCATCAGTGAGTCGGGACAGAGCTCCTACAATGAGCAGTTCTTC
-	-	TRBJ2-7	TRBV29-1	CSARVSYEQYF	TGCAGCGCCAGAGTGTCCTACGAGCAGTACTTC
-	TRBD1	TRBJ1-1	TRBV4-3	CASSQDRRTEAFF	TGCGCCAGCAGCCAGGACAGGAGGACTGAAGCTTTCTTT
few	-	TRBJ1-1	TRBV9	CASSFREDTEAFF	TGTGCCAGCAGCTTCAGGGAGGACACTGAAGCTTTCTTT
-	-	TRBJ1-2	TRBV11-3	CASSLWVGEIYGYTF	TGTGCCAGCAGCTTATGGGTGGGAGAAATCTATGGCTACACCTTC
-	-	TRBJ2-7	TRBV4-3	CASSQQDGMGEQYF	TGCGCCAGCAGCCAACAAGATGGGATGGGCGAGCAGTACTTC
-	-	TRBJ2-7	TRBV19	CASSSSHPGATEQYF	TGTGCCAGTAGTAGCTCCCATCCGGGAGCTACCGAGCAGTACTTC
-	-	TRBJ1-2	TRBV7-2	CASSLGGAADYGYTF	TGTGCCAGCAGCTTAGGGGGGGCGGCGGACTATGGCTACACCTTC
-	TRBD2	TRBJ2-2	TRBV5-1	CASSQTSGNTGELFF	TGCGCCAGCAGCCAGACTAGCGGAAACACCGGGGAGCTGTTTTTT
-	TRBD2	TRBJ2-1	TRBV5-5	CASSLWGLADSYNEQFF	TGTGCCAGCAGCTTGTGGGGACTAGCGGATTCCTACAATGAGCAGTTCTTC
-	-	TRBJ1-5	TRBV18	CASSPPGYLEPQHF	TGTGCCAGCTCACCCCCGGGCTACCTTGAGCCCCAGCATTTT
-	-	TRBJ2-7	TRBV27	CASSFGEAKTYEQYF	TGTGCCAGCAGTTTCGGGGAGGCAAAGACCTACGAGCAGTACTTC
-	-	TRBJ2-7	TRBV30	CAWRRQVTYEQYF	TGTGCCTGGAGGAGACAGGTTACCTACGAGCAGTACTTC
-	-	TRBJ2-2	TRBV10-3	CAISESAANTGELFF	TGTGCCATCAGTGAGTCTGCGGCGAACACCGGGGAGCTGTTTTTT
-	-	TRBJ1-5	TRBV19	CASQEGDQPQHF	TGTGCCTCCCAAGAAGGGGATCAGCCCCAGCATTTT
-	TRBD2	TRBJ2-1	TRBV5-1	CASSRGTSGEYNEQFF	TGCGCCAGCAGCCGAGGGACTAGCGGGGAATACAATGAGCAGTTCTTC
-	TRBD1	TRBJ1-6	TRBV7-9	CASSEQGADNSPLHF	TGTGCCAGCAGCGAACAGGGGGCGGACAATTCACCCCTCCACTTT
-	-	TRBJ1-1	TRBV19	CASSILGANTEAFF	TGTGCCAGTAGTATTTTAGGAGCCAACACTGAAGCTTTCTTT
-	-	TRBJ1-1	TRBV7-2	CASSTGQTNTEAFF	TGTGCCAGCAGCACAGGACAGACTAACACTGAAGCTTTCTTT
many	TRBD2	TRBJ2-7	TRBV4-2	CASSLSSLAGFGMDEQYF	TGTGCCAGCAGCCTTAGTTCGCTAGCGGGGTTCGGTATGGACGAGCAGTACTTC
-	TRBD2	TRBJ2-2	TRBV9	CASSVGPSGGAATGELFF	TGTGCCAGCAGCGTAGGCCCTAGCGGGGGGGCCGCCACCGGGGAGCTGTTTTTT
-	-	TRBJ1-2	TRBV11-2	CASSSPRGAGRLYGYTF	TGTGCCAGCAGCTCACCGCGGGGGGCAGGACGGCTGTATGGCTACACCTTC
-	TRBD1	TRBJ2-5	TRBV12-5	CASGLVLTGQGRETQYF	TGTGCTAGTGGTTTGGTACTAACAGGACAGGGCCGAGAGACCCAGTACTTC
once	TRBD1	TRBJ1-4	TRBV5-4	CASSDGQGATWNEKLFF	TGTGCCAGCAGTGACGGACAGGGGGCCACTTGGAACGAAAAACTGTTTTTT
-	-	TRBJ2-1	TRBV21-1	CASSDRSSYNEQFF	TGTGCCAGCAGCGACAGAAGCTCCTACAATGAGCAGTTCTTC
few	-	TRBJ2-7	TRBV30	CAWSENYEQYF	TGTGCCTGGAGTGAGAACTACGAGCAGTACTTC
few	-	TRBJ2-4	TRBV19	CASSPWGRRAKNIQYF	TGTGCCAGTAGTCCATGGGGACGTCGAGCCAAAAACATTCAGTACTTC
-	TRBD1	TRBJ1-5	TRBV27	CASSFLGEGAGQPQHF	TGTGCCAGCAGTTTCCTGGGGGAGGGGGCTGGTCAGCCCCAGCATTTT
once	TRBD1	TRBJ2-7	TRBV4-3	CASSQDHRDRGSYEQYF	TGCGCCAGCAGCCAAGATCATCGAGACAGGGGGTCCTACGAGCAGTACTTC
-	TRBD1	TRBJ2-7	TRBV6-5	CASSYSGQGFREQYF	TGTGCCAGCAGTTACTCGGGACAGGGGTTTAGGGAGCAGTACTTC
-	-	TRBJ2-3	TRBV7-3	CASSYDYTDTQYF	TGTGCCAGCAGCTATGACTACACAGATACGCAGTATTTT
-	TRBD2	TRBJ2-5	TRBV10-3	CAISELPPSFGGAGETQYF	TGTGCCATCAGTGAACTTCCCCCTAGCTTCGGGGGGGCCGGAGAGACCCAGTACTTC
-	-	TRBJ2-5	TRBV5-1	CASSLAGAQETQYF	TGCGCCAGCAGCTTGGCCGGGGCCCAAGAGACCCAGTACTTC
-	-	TRBJ2-2	TRBV5-1	CASSFIPALEGELFF	TGCGCCAGCAGCTTTATCCCCGCCCTTGAAGGGGAGCTGTTTTTT
-	-	TRBJ2-3	TRBV7-2	CASSHGSHPTDTQYF	TGTGCCAGCAGCCATGGATCGCACCCCACAGATACGCAGTATTTT
-	TRBD1	TRBJ1-2	TRBV29-1	CSVEAGQGRSYGYTF	TGCAGCGTTGAAGCCGGACAGGGGCGAAGCTATGGCTACACCTTC
-	-	TRBJ1-3	TRBV11-2	CASSPTRALPTGNTIYF	TGTGCCAGCAGCCCCACCCGGGCCCTCCCTACTGGAAACACCATATATTTT
-	-	TRBJ1-4	TRBV7-8	CASSLVSFRDKPNMEKLFF	TGTGCCAGCAGCTTAGTCTCCTTCCGGGACAAACCGAACATGGAAAAACTGTTTTTT
-	-	TRBJ2-7	TRBV18	CASSLMGTYEQYF	TGTGCCAGCTCCTTAATGGGCACCTACGAGCAGTACTTC
-	-	TRBJ2-1	TRBV6-1	CASSVFANEQFF	TGTGCCAGCAGTGTCTTTGCGAATGAGCAGTTCTTC
-	TRBD1	TRBJ1-5	TRBV7-2	CASSPYLGTAYSNQPQHF	TGTGCCAGCAGCCCTTACCTCGGGACAGCTTATAGCAATCAGCCCCAGCATTTT
-	-	TRBJ1-2	TRBV7-6	CASSLFSGGTVDYTF	TGTGCCAGCAGCTTATTCTCGGGGGGGACGGTAGACTACACCTTC
-	-	TRBJ2-5	TRBV6-5	CASSPTSGETQYF	TGTGCCAGCAGTCCGACCAGCGGGGAGACCCAGTACTTC
-	TRBD1	TRBJ1-1	TRBV18	CASSPLTGTGMDTEAFF	TGTGCCAGCTCACCGCTCACCGGGACAGGGATGGACACTGAAGCTTTCTTT
-	TRBD1	TRBJ2-7	TRBV7-3	CASSSRPRTGEGEQYF	TGTGCCAGCAGCTCCAGACCTCGGACAGGGGAAGGCGAGCAGTACTTC
-	-	TRBJ1-4	TRBV7-9	CASSLLRGTNEKLFF	TGTGCCAGCAGCTTACTGCGGGGAACTAATGAAAAACTGTTTTTT
-	TRBD2	TRBJ2-5	TRBV13	CASSLIGDWTSGEETQYF	TGTGCCAGCAGCTTAATAGGGGACTGGACTAGCGGAGAAGAGACCCAGTACTTC
once	TRBD1	TRBJ1-6	TRBV6-5	CASTSEGQGYSPLHF	TGTGCCAGCACCTCCGAAGGACAGGGGTACTCACCCCTCCACTTT
-	-	TRBJ2-3	TRBV9	CASSPPTGSSDTQYF	TGTGCCAGCAGCCCCCCCACGGGGTCATCAGATACGCAGTATTTT
-	-	TRBJ1-5	TRBV6-1	CASSDPVGDSNQPQHF	TGTGCCAGCAGTGACCCCGTTGGGGACAGCAATCAGCCCCAGCATTTT
few	TRBD1	TRBJ2-1	TRBV12-5	CASGSPRQGNEQFF	TGTGCTAGTGGTTCCCCAAGACAGGGCAATGAGCAGTTCTTC